The clone carrying this T cell receptor (beta chain) has a single count. This sample is drawn from a study of lymphopenia after photon versus proton radiotherapy. Method: immunoSEQ multiplex PCR; TCRdb's copy keeps in-frame clones and lacks some. Of 55,000 to 85,000 clones detected, 85% to 95% appear once; the ten largest clones hold 2.2%. The TCR comes from a middle-aged woman with cholangiocarcinoma. The specimen comprised peripheral blood, sampled from a patient treated with photon-based radiotherapy.

The CDR3 reads CASSFEPPGAGELFF. For the CDR3, the DNA is TGCGCCAGCAGCTTCGAGCCCCCGGGAGCCGGGGAGCTGTTTTTT. The V call is TRBV5-1, the J call TRBJ2-2; the D gene is possibly TRBD2 (6 bases). The V gene's germline CDR1 is SGHRS and CDR2 YFSETQ. The CDR3 is 15 residues long. V was trimmed by 2 bases and J by 6 bases, leaving 14 bases between them.